These T cell receptor beta chains were read from a single sample in a study of T cell responses to AZD1222 COVID-19 vaccine. Sequencing used immunoSEQ multiplex PCR; TCRdb keeps in-frame clones, though not all of them. The data hold nearly 110,000 clones, with around 90% observed a single time. The sample consisted of peripheral blood, taken 28 days after the second AZD1222 dose. The receptors originated from an adult who received the AZD1222 COVID-19 vaccine. The CDR3 runs from the conserved cysteine through the conserved F or W. D genes are given only for firm matches. Clone size is not always given. Where it is, it says once, few, many or a class for expanded clones.

-	TRBV12-3/TRBV12-4	-	TRBJ1-4	TGTGCCAGCAGTTTATTGGCCGAAGAAAAACTGTTTTTT	CASSLLAEEKLFF
-	TRBV19	-	TRBJ1-5	TGTGCCAGTAGTATTGGGCTGCCAAATCAGCCCCAGCATTTT	CASSIGLPNQPQHF
-	TRBV4-3	-	TRBJ1-3	TGCGCCAGCAGCCAAGCGGGCCAGCTCTCTGGAAACACCATATATTTT	CASSQAGQLSGNTIYF
TRBD1	TRBV4-1	-	TRBJ2-7	TGCGCCAGCAGCCCGGGAAGAGGGGGACAGGGGGCCGACGAGCAGTACTTC	CASSPGRGGQGADEQYF
TRBD1	TRBV2	-	TRBJ1-5	TGTGCCACGAGCGACAGGGGAAGAAGTCAGCCCCAGCATTTT	CATSDRGRSQPQHF
-	TRBV5-1	once	TRBJ1-2	TGCGCCAGCAGCTTCACGGGGACGAACTATGGCTACACCTTC	CASSFTGTNYGYTF
TRBD1	TRBV7-2	-	TRBJ1-3	TGTGCCAGCAGCTCTTACCCAGACAGGGGAGCTGGAAACACCATATATTTT	CASSSYPDRGAGNTIYF
-	TRBV20-1	once	TRBJ1-6	TGCAGTGCTAGTGGCAGAGATAATTCACCCCTCCACTTT	CSASGRDNSPLHF
-	TRBV4-3	-	TRBJ2-3	TGCGCCAGCAGCCAAGATAGTACAGATACGCAGTATTTT	CASSQDSTDTQYF
TRBD1	TRBV11-2	-	TRBJ2-7	TGTGCCAGCAGCTTTCAGGGGGCCAACTACGAGCAGTACTTC	CASSFQGANYEQYF
TRBD1	TRBV18	-	TRBJ1-5	TGTGCCAGCTCACCCGGGACAGGGGCAAATCAGCCCCAGCATTTT	CASSPGTGANQPQHF
-	TRBV7-2	once	TRBJ1-4	TGTGCCAGCAGCTTAATGCGGGGTGGGGGTGAAAAACTGTTTTTT	CASSLMRGGGEKLFF
-	TRBV11-3	many	TRBJ1-5	TGTGCCAGAACAGATTCGGAACAGCCCCAGCATTTT	CARTDSEQPQHF
TRBD1	TRBV29-1	-	TRBJ2-7	TGCAGCGCCGACAGGGGTGGAGAGCAGTACTTC	CSADRGGEQYF
-	TRBV6-6	-	TRBJ2-7	TGTGCCAGCAGTGATTGGACCGAGCAGTACTTC	CASSDWTEQYF
-	TRBV2	few	TRBJ2-1	TGTGCCAGCAGTCTAAATCATCAGGGAGATGAGCAGTTCTTC	CASSLNHQGDEQFF
TRBD1	TRBV5-1	-	TRBJ2-1	TGCGCCAGCACCGATCCGGGACAGGGTTACAATGAGCAGTTCTTC	CASTDPGQGYNEQFF
-	TRBV25-1	-	TRBJ1-2	TGTGCCAGCAGTGAATTTTTCGGGTATGGCTACACCTTC	CASSEFFGYGYTF
-	TRBV12-5	-	TRBJ2-3	TGTGCTAGTGGTTCTAGCACAGATACGCAGTATTTT	CASGSSTDTQYF